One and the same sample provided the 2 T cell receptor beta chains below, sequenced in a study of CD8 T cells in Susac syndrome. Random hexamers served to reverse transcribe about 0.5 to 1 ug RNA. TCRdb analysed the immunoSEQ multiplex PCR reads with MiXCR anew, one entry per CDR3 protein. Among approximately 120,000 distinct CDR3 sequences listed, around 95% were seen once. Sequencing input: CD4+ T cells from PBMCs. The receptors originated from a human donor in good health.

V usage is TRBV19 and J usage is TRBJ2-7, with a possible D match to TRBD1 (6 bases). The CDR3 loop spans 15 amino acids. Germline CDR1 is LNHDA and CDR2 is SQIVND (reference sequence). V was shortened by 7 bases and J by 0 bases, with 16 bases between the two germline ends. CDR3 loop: CASTGFETGSYEQYF. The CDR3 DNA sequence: TGTGCCAGTACGGGTTTTGAGACAGGCTCCTACGAGCAGTACTTC.

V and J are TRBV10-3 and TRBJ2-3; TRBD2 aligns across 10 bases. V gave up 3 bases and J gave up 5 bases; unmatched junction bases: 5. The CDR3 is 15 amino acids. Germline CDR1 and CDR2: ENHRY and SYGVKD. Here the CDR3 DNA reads TGTGCCATCAGTGACTCTAGCGGGGGCGTAGATACGCAGTATTTT. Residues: CAISDSSGGVDTQYF.